This T cell receptor beta chain was obtained from a study of blood T cell repertoires in COVID-19. The wider study: The cDNA or gDNA used as material had been derived from T cells, B-cell-depleted T cells, or PBMCs.

The CDR3 has 17 amino acids. The V gene's germline CDR1 is LNHDA and CDR2 SQIVND (reference sequence). Trimming cost V 5 bases and J 5 bases, with 23 bases left between them. Generated by immunoSEQ multiplex PCR, the TCRdb table keeps only in-frame clones and is missing some. The data contain roughly 19,000 clones, about 91% of them singletons. J is TRBJ2-3 and V is TRBV19; the D gene is possibly TRBD2 (7 bases). The receptor comes from a woman in her thirties who had recovered from COVID-19. Sequencing input: PBMCs or T cells enriched from blood (not recorded which). The CDR3 nucleotides read TGTGCCAGTAGTCCGCTCGGGGGGCGGGGGTCGGTAGATACGCAGTATTTT. This codes for CASSPLGGRGSVDTQYF.